These 13 T cell receptor beta chains were sequenced from one sample in a study of T-cell reconstitution after alpha-beta-depleted transplantation in children. For TCRbeta, the library was prepared with unique molecular identifiers. A single record per CDR3 protein comes from TCRdb applying MiXCR to the PCR reads. There are hundreds of thousands of distinct CDR3 sequences in the sample; around 17% occur only once, and 0.9% to 1.2% lies in the top ten. This sample comprised PBMCs from the stem cell graft donor, obtained from the stem cell graft. The receptors here all came from a human donor who donated a stem cell graft to a child with acute myeloid leukemia.

This clonotype was seen many times. The CDR3 reads CSARDRDLAGGLETQYF. The DNA for the CDR3 is TGCAGTGCTAGAGATCGTGACCTAGCGGGGGGGCTTGAGACCCAGTACTTC. The chain employs TRBV20-1 and TRBJ2-5; 12 nucleotides agree with TRBD2. The J segment lost 5 bases and the V segment lost 0 bases, leaving 10 bases of the junction unmatched. Germline lookup yields CDR1 DFQATT and CDR2 SNEGSKA (reference sequence). The CDR3 covers 17 residues.

This clonotype came up a few times. The chain recombines TRBV2 with TRBJ2-1; 10 nucleotides agree with TRBD2. CDR3 length: 15 residues. Trimming at V came to 3 bases and at J to 6 bases, leaving 5 bases not matched to a gene. Per the germline V gene, CDR1 is SNHLY and CDR2 is FYNNEI. For the CDR3, the DNA is TGTGCCAGCAGTGACAAGCGGGGGGGATTCAATGAGCAGTTCTTC. Translated, it gives CASSDKRGGFNEQFF.

This clonotype was observed a few times. V and J are TRBV12-3 or TRBV12-4 and TRBJ2-7, with TRBD1 as a possible D gene (6 bases). Trimming removed 4 bases from V and 5 bases from J, with 12 bases in between. This CDR3 spans 13 amino acids. CDR3 coding DNA: TGTGCCAGCAGTTCTACAGGGCCCCACGAGCAGTACTTC. It is translated as CASSSTGPHEQYF.

The V call is TRBV5-1, the J call TRBJ1-2; 7 bases fit TRBD1. CDR3 length: 14 residues. Germline V gene lookup returns CDR1 SGHRS and CDR2 YFSETQ. Unmatched junction bases numbered 6, after V lost 7 bases and J lost 0 bases. The CDR3 loop is CASAGDRTNYGYTF. For the CDR3, the DNA is TGCGCCAGCGCCGGGGACAGAACTAACTATGGCTACACCTTC.

At least ten counts were recorded for this clonotype. V is TRBV12-3 or TRBV12-4 and J is TRBJ1-3; TRBD1 aligns across 7 bases. The CDR3 is 14 residues long. Trimming at V came to 5 bases and at J to 4 bases, leaving 5 bases not matched to a gene. The CDR3 loop reads CASSPGQRGNTIYF. CDR3 coding DNA: TGTGCCAGCAGTCCGGGACAGCGAGGAAACACCATATATTTT.

CDR3 protein: CASSSSGTINEQFF. Written as DNA, the CDR3 is TGTGCCAGCAGTTCTTCCGGGACCATCAATGAGCAGTTCTTC. The chain has TRBV12-3 or TRBV12-4 and TRBJ2-1, with D perhaps given as TRBD1 or TRBD2 (5 bases each). V was clipped by 4 bases and J by 6 bases, with 13 bases between them. CDR3 length equals 14 residues.

V and J are TRBV15 and TRBJ2-7; D might be TRBD1 or TRBD2, each matching 6 bases. CDR1 and CDR2 (germline): LNHNV, YYDKDF (reference sequence). V was trimmed by 0 bases and J by 2 bases, leaving 11 bases between them. The CDR3 extends over 15 amino acids. The CDR3 DNA follows: TGTGCCACCAGCAGAGATAAGGGGGGCGCCTACGAGCAGTACTTC. This translates into CATSRDKGGAYEQYF. The full variable domain, with the rest looked up from reference TRBV15 and TRBJ2-7, is DAMVIQNPRYQVTQFGKPVTLSCSQTLNHNVMYWYQQKSSQAPKLLFHYYDKDFNNEADTPDNFQSRRPNTSFCFLDIRSPGLGDTAMYLCATSRDKGGAYEQYFGPGTRLTVT.

This clonotype was observed a few times. The chain is built from TRBV7-9 and TRBJ2-2; TRBD1 aligns across 9 bases. Germline lookup yields CDR1 SEHNR and CDR2 FQNEAQ (reference sequence). This CDR3 comprises 17 residues. V lost 4 bases, J lost 5 bases, and 11 bases stayed unmatched. Written as DNA, the CDR3 is TGTGCCAGCAGCTCACCAACAGGGGGCGTAAATACCGGGGAGCTGTTTTTT. Translated: CASSSPTGGVNTGELFF.

This clonotype was seen at least ten times. CDR3 amino acids: CASKNGTAVGEAFF. The CDR3 nucleotides read TGTGCCAGCAAGAACGGGACGGCGGTCGGTGAAGCTTTCTTT. The chain links TRBV12-3 or TRBV12-4 to TRBJ1-1; tentatively, D is TRBD1 (5 bases). The length of the CDR3 is 14 residues. The ends were cut back, 7 bases at V and 7 bases at J, with 19 bases in the middle.

This clonotype has more than one count but fewer than ten. This chain joins TRBV7-8 and TRBJ2-1; D is possibly TRBD2 (7 bases). Between the trimmed V and J ends, which lost 1 base and 9 bases, there was a span of 13 bases. CDR1 and CDR2 from the germline V gene are SGHVS and FQNEAQ. The CDR3 is made up of 14 amino acids. The CDR3 reads CASSLENREGEQFF. CDR3 in DNA: TGTGCCAGCAGCTTAGAAAACAGGGAGGGTGAGCAGTTCTTC. The full variable domain, rest sourced from reference TRBV7-8 and TRBJ2-1, is GAGVSQSPRYKVAKRGQDVALRCDPISGHVSLFWYQQALGQGPEFLTYFQNEAQLDKSGLPSDRFFAERPEGSVSTLKIQRTQQEDSAVYLCASSLENREGEQFFGPGTRLTVL.

The chain couples TRBV2 to TRBJ1-1; the match to TRBD1 covers 7 bases. Germline V gene data show CDR1 as SNHLY and CDR2 as FYNNEI. Trimming at V came to 6 bases and at J to 3 bases, leaving 16 bases not matched to a gene. CDR3 length: 17 amino acids. The CDR3 spells CASSSIGSTGVDTEAFF. The CDR3 DNA follows: TGTGCCAGCAGCTCCATAGGGTCCACAGGGGTTGACACTGAAGCTTTCTTT.

This clonotype has a handful of counts. The CDR3 reads CASSLQGFSYEQYF. The CDR3, as DNA: TGCGCCAGCAGCCTACAGGGCTTCTCCTACGAGCAGTACTTC. The chain has TRBV5-1 and TRBJ2-7; D may be TRBD1 (6 bases). The CDR3 is 14 amino acids. Germline assignment: CDR1 SGHRS and CDR2 YFSETQ. Between the trimmed V and J ends, which lost 4 bases and 0 bases, there was a span of 11 bases.

This clonotype has at least ten counts. The chain couples TRBV20-1 to TRBJ2-6; D not certain. The CDR3 totals 13 residues. The V and J ends lost 6 bases and 2 bases respectively, with 8 bases between them. Germline CDR1 DFQATT, CDR2 SNEGSKA (reference sequence). The CDR3 region has the DNA TGCAGTGCCAGCCAGACTGGGGCCAACGTCCTGACTTTC. It encodes CSASQTGANVLTF.